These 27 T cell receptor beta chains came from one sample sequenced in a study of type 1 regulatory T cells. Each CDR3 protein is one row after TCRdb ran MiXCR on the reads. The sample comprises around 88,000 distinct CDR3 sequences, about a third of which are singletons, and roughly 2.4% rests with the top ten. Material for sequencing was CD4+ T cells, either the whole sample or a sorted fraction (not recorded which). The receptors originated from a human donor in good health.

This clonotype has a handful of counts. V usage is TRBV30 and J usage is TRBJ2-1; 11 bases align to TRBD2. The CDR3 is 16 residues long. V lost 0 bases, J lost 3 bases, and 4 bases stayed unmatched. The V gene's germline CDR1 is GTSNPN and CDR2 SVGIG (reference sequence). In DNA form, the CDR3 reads TGTGCCTGGAGTGTACGGACTAGCGGGTTCTACAATGAGCAGTTCTTC. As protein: CAWSVRTSGFYNEQFF. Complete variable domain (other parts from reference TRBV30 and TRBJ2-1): SQTIHQWPATLVQPVGSPLSLECTVEGTSNPNLYWYRQAAGRGLQLLFYSVGIGQISSEVPQNLSASRPQDRQFILSSKKLLLSDSGFYLCAWSVRTSGFYNEQFFGPGTRLTVL.

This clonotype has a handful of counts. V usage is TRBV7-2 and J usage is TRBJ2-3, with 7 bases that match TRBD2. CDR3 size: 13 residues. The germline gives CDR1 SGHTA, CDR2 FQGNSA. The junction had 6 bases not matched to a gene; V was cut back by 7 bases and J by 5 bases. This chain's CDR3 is CASTSPGGDTQYF. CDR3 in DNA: TGTGCCAGCACCTCACCGGGGGGAGATACGCAGTATTTT. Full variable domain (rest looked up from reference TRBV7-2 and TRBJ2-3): GAGVSQSPSNKVTEKGKDVELRCDPISGHTALYWYRQSLGQGLEFLIYFQGNSAPDKSGLPSDRFSAERTGGSVSTLTIQRTQQEDSAVYLCASTSPGGDTQYFGPGTRLTVL.

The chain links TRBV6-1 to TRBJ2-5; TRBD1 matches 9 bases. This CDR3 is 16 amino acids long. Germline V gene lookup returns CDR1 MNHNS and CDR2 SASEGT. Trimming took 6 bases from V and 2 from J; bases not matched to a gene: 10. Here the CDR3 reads CASRTQGARVQETQYF. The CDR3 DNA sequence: TGTGCCAGCAGGACACAGGGGGCGAGAGTGCAAGAGACCCAGTACTTC.

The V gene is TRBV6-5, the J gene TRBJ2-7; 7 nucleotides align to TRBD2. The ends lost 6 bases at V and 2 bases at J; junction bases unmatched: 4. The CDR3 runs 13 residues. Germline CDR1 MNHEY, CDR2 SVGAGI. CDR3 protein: CASRPSGAYEQYF. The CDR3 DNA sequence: TGTGCCAGCAGGCCTAGCGGCGCCTACGAGCAGTACTTC.

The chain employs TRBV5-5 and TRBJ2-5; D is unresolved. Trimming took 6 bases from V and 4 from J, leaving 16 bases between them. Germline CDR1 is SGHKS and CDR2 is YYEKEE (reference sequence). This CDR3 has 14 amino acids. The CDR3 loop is CASTPGPGGETQYF. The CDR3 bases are TGTGCCAGCACCCCCGGGCCCGGCGGAGAGACCCAGTACTTC.

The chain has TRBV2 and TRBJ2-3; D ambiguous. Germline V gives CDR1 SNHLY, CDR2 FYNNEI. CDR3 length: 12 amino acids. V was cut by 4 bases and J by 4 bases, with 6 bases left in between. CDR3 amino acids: CASSALPDTQYF. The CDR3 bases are TGTGCCAGCAGTGCCCTCCCAGATACGCAGTATTTT.

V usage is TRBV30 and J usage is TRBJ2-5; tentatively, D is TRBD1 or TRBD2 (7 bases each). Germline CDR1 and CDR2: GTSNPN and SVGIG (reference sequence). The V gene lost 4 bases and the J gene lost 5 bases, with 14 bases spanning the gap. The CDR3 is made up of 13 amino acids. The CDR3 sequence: CAWNRQGGETQYF. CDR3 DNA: TGTGCCTGGAACAGACAGGGAGGGGAGACCCAGTACTTC.

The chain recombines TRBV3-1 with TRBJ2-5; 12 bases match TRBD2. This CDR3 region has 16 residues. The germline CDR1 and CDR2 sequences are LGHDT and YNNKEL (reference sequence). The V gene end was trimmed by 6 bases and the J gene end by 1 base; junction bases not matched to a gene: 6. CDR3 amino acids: CASSRLAGVGQETQYF. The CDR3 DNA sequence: TGTGCCAGCAGTAGACTAGCGGGAGTTGGCCAAGAGACCCAGTACTTC.

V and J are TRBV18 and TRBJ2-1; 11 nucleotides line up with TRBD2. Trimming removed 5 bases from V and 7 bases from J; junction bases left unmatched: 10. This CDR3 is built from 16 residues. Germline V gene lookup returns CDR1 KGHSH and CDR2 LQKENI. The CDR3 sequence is CASSIPTSGSLNEQFF. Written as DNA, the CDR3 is TGTGCCAGCTCAATACCTACTAGCGGGAGTTTGAATGAGCAGTTCTTC.

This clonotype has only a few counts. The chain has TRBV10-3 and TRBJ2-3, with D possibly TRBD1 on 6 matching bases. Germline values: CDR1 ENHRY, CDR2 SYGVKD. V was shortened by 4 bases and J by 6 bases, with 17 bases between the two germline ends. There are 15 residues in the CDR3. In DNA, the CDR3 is TGTGCCATCAGTGTATCGGGACAAGGAGTCGATACGCAGTATTTT. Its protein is CAISVSGQGVDTQYF.

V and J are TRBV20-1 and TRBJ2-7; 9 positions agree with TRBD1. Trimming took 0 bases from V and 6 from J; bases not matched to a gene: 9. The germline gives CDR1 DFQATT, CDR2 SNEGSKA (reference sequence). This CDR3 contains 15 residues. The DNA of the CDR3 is TGCAGTGCTAGAGATTGGGGACAGGGACGTTCCGAGCAGTACTTC. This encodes CSARDWGQGRSEQYF.

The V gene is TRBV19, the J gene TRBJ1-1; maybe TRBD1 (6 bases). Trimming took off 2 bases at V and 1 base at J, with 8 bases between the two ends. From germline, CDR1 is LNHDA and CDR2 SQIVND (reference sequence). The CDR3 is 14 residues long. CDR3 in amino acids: CASSILQGNTEAFF. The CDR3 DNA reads TGTGCCAGTAGTATATTACAGGGGAACACTGAAGCTTTCTTT.

The CDR3 loop is CASSVGTSESSYNEQFF. CDR3 nucleotide sequence: TGCGCCAGCAGCGTCGGGACTAGCGAGAGCTCCTACAATGAGCAGTTCTTC. The genes are TRBV5-1 and TRBJ2-1; 10 bases are a match to TRBD2. Germline loops: CDR1 SGHRS, CDR2 YFSETQ. V dropped 4 bases and J dropped 0; count of bases not matched to a gene: 7. The length of the CDR3 is 17 residues.

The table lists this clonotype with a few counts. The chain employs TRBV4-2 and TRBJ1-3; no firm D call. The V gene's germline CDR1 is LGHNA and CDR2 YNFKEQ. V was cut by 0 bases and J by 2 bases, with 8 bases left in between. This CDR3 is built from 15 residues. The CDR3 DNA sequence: TGTGCCAGCAGCCAAGATTTAACCGCTGGAAACACCATATATTTT. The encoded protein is CASSQDLTAGNTIYF.

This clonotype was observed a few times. The CDR3 nucleotides are TGTGCCAGTACCAACACTGGAGATACGCAGTATTTT. The encoded protein is CASTNTGDTQYF. This rearrangement joins TRBV19 to TRBJ2-3; no reliable D call. The V gene lost 7 bases and the J gene lost 5 bases, with 10 bases spanning the gap. The CDR3 contains 12 residues. CDR1 is LNHDA and CDR2 is SQIVND in the germline V gene (reference sequence).

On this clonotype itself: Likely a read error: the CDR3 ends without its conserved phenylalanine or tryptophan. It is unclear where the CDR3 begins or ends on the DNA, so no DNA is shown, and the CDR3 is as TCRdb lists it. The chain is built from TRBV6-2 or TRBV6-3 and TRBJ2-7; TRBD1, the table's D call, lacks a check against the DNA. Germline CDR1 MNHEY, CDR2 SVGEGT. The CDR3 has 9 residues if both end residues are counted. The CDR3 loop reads CASSYATGD.

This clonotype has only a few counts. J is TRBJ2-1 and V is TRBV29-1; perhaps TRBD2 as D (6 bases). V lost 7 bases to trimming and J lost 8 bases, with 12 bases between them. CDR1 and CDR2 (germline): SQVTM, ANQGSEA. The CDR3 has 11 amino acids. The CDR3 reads CSARLGHEQFF. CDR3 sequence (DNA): TGCAGCGCAAGACTAGGCCATGAGCAGTTCTTC.

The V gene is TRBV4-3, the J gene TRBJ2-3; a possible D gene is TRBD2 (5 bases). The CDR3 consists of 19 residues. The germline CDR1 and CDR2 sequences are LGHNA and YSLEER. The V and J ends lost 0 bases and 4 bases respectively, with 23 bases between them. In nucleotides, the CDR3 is TGCGCCAGCAGCCAAGATGTAGAGGAGGAGTATCCTGGCGCAGATACGCAGTATTTT. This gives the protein CASSQDVEEEYPGADTQYF.

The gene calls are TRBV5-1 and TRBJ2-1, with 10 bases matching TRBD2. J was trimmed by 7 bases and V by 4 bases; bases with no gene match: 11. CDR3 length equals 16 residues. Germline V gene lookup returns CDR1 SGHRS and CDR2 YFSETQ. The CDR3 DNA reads TGCGCCAGCAGCCCTAGCGGGAGAAACAACCGAAATGAGCAGTTCTTC. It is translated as CASSPSGRNNRNEQFF. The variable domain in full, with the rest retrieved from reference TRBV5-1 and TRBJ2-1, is KAGVTQTPRYLIKTRGQQVTLSCSPISGHRSVSWYQQTPGQGLQFLFEYFSETQRNKGNFPGRFSGRQFSNSRSEMNVSTLELGDSALYLCASSPSGRNNRNEQFFGPGTRLTVL.

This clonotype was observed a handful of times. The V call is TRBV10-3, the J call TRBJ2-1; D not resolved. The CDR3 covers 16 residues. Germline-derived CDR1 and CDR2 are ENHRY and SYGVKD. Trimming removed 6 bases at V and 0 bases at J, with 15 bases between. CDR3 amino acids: CAISPPHGSSYNEQFF. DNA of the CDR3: TGTGCCATCAGCCCCCCTCACGGTAGCTCCTACAATGAGCAGTTCTTC.

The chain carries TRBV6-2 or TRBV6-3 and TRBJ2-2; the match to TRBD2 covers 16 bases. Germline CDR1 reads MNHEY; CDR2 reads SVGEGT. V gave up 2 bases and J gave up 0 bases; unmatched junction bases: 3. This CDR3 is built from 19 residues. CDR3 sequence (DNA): TGTGCCAGCAGTTACCGGGGACTAGCGGGGGGGGCGAACACCGGGGAGCTGTTTTTT. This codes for CASSYRGLAGGANTGELFF.

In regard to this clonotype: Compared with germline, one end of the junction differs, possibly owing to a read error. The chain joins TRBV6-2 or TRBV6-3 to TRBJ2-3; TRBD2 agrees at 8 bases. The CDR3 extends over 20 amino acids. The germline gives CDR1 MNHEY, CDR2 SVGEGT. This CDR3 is CTSSYRISPTSGVPADTQYF. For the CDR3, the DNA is TGTACCAGCAGTTACCGAATCTCTCCAACTAGCGGTGTCCCCGCAGATACGCAGTATTTT.

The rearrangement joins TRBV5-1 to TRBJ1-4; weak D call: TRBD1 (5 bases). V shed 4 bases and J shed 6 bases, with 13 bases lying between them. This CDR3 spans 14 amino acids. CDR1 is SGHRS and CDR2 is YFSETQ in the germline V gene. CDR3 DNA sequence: TGCGCCAGCAGCGCCAACGGGGGGGATGAAAAACTGTTTTTT. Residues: CASSANGGDEKLFF.

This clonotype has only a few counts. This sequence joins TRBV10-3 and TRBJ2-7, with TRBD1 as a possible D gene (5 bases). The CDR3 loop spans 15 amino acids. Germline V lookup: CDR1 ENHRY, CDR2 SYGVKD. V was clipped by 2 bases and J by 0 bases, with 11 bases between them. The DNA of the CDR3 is TGTGCCATCAGTGAGGGTAGGGGCGCCTCCTACGAGCAGTACTTC. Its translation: CAISEGRGASYEQYF.

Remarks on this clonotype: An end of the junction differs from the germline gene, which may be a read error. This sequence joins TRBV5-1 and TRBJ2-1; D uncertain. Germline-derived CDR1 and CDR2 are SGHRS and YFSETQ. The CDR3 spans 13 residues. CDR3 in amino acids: CASRLVPDNEQFF. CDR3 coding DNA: TGCGCCAGCAGATTGGTTCCCGACAATGAGCAGTTCTTC.

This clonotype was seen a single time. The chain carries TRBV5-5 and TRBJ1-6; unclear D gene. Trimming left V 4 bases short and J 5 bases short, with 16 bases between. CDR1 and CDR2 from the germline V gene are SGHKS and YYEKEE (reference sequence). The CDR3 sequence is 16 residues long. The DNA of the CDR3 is TGTGCCAGCAGCATTTTCATCTTAAGGGATAATTCACCCCTCCACTTT. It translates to CASSIFILRDNSPLHF.

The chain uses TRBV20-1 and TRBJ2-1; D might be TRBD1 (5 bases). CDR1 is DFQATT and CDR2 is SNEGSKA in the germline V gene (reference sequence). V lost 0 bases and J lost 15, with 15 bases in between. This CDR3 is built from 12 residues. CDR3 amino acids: CSARESGSLMFF. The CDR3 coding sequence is TGCAGTGCTAGAGAGTCAGGGTCACTGATGTTCTTC.